The 18 T cell receptor beta chains presented below share a single source sample, sequenced in a study of cytomegalovirus exposure and HLA in healthy donors. This PCR relied on a set of 60 Vbeta primers and 13 Jbeta primers. Using immunoSEQ multiplex PCR, the repertoire was profiled, and TCRdb retains in-frame clones only, with some absent. Here the sample table reports 150,000 or so clones. The material sequenced was PBMCs. Source of these receptors: a woman under 30 in good health and CMV-seronegative.

This chain connects TRBV27 to TRBJ2-3; 7 positions agree with TRBD2. The V gene end was trimmed by 6 bases and the J gene end by 4 bases; junction bases not matched to a gene: 7. Germline V gene data show CDR1 as MNHEY and CDR2 as SMNVEV (reference sequence). The CDR3 extends over 14 amino acids. CDR3 sequence (DNA): TGTGCCAGCAGAGGGGAGGCGGGGGCAGATACGCAGTATTTT. Its protein is CASRGEAGADTQYF.

This chain uses TRBV5-1 with TRBJ1-4, with TRBD1 matching over 8 bases. There are 15 residues in the CDR3. Germline V gives CDR1 SGHRS, CDR2 YFSETQ. V dropped 0 bases and J dropped 7; count of bases not matched to a gene: 5. This chain's CDR3 is CASSLAGQGAEKLFF. The CDR3 bases are TGCGCCAGCAGCTTGGCCGGTCAGGGGGCTGAAAAACTGTTTTTT.

This chain uses TRBV5-1 with TRBJ2-5; D is possibly TRBD2 (6 bases). The CDR3 covers 14 residues. V was clipped by 1 base and J by 5 bases, with 12 bases between them. Germline V CDR1 and CDR2: SGHRS, YFSETQ. The CDR3: CASSLSEGRETQYF. The CDR3 DNA sequence: TGCGCCAGCAGCTTGTCGGAGGGAAGGGAGACCCAGTACTTC.

The rearrangement links TRBV5-1 to TRBJ2-3; 8 nucleotides match TRBD2. Per germline, CDR1 SGHRS and CDR2 YFSETQ. The CDR3 covers 15 residues. V shed 4 bases and J 2 bases; nucleotides not matched to a gene: 6. This CDR3 reads CASSPPTSVTDTQYF. For the CDR3, the DNA is TGCGCCAGCAGCCCCCCGACTAGCGTCACAGATACGCAGTATTTT. The complete variable domain, with remaining parts taken from reference TRBV5-1 and TRBJ2-3, reads KAGVTQTPRYLIKTRGQQVTLSCSPISGHRSVSWYQQTPGQGLQFLFEYFSETQRNKGNFPGRFSGRQFSNSRSEMNVSTLELGDSALYLCASSPPTSVTDTQYFGPGTRLTVL.

The chain carries TRBV27 and TRBJ2-3; D gene ambiguous. Deletions cut 6 bases from V and 3 bases from J, with 10 bases between. CDR3 length: 13 residues. Germline assignment: CDR1 MNHEY and CDR2 SMNVEV (reference sequence). The CDR3 loop reads CASSLKRTDTQYF. For the CDR3, the DNA is TGTGCCAGCAGCCTAAAGAGGACAGATACGCAGTATTTT.

The chain carries TRBV9 and TRBJ2-1, with D possibly being TRBD2 (6 bases). CDR3 length: 15 amino acids. Germline values: CDR1 SGDLS, CDR2 YYNGEE. V lost 0 bases to trimming and J lost 9 bases, with 16 bases between them. DNA for the CDR3: TGTGCCAGCAGCGTAGCTACGATGCGGGGAGGTGAGCAGTTCTTC. It is translated as CASSVATMRGGEQFF.

J is TRBJ2-1 and V is TRBV4-1; D gene unclear. Germline values: CDR1 MGHRA, CDR2 YSYEKL. The ends were cut back, 6 bases at V and 9 bases at J, with 12 bases in the middle. The length of the CDR3 is 12 residues. The CDR3 spells CASRSILGEQFF. As DNA, the CDR3 is TGCGCCAGCAGGTCCATTCTAGGTGAGCAGTTCTTC.

The chain recombines TRBV30 with TRBJ2-3, with 9 bases aligning to TRBD2. The CDR3 consists of 13 residues. The germline gives CDR1 GTSNPN, CDR2 SVGIG (reference sequence). V was clipped by 7 bases and J by 3 bases; unmatched bases: 5. The CDR3: CASTGLATDTQYF. The CDR3 region has the DNA TGTGCCTCAACGGGACTAGCAACAGATACGCAGTATTTT.

The V gene is TRBV7-2, the J gene TRBJ1-5; D is unresolved. The CDR3 is made up of 12 amino acids. Trimming stripped 3 bases from V and 12 bases from J, with 12 bases between. The germline V gene has CDR1 SGHTA and CDR2 FQGNSA. The CDR3 loop is CASSFPGESQHF. CDR3 bases: TGTGCCAGCAGCTTCCCCGGGGAAAGCCAGCATTTT.

This chain uses TRBV15 with TRBJ2-6; D perhaps matches TRBD1 (6 bases). Germline-derived CDR1 and CDR2 are LNHNV and YYDKDF (reference sequence). V gave up 4 bases and J gave up 4 bases, with 20 bases separating them. The CDR3 covers 18 residues. The CDR3 DNA sequence: TGTGCCACCAGCAACCCCCCACAGGGTTGGGGCGGGGCCAACGTCCTGACTTTC. Protein sequence: CATSNPPQGWGGANVLTF.

The chain has TRBV7-8 and TRBJ1-2; 8 bases agree with TRBD1. The CDR3 length is 14 residues. Germline CDR1 reads SGHVS; CDR2 reads FQNEAQ. The junction had 8 bases not matched to a gene; V was cut back by 2 bases and J by 9 bases. The CDR3 coding sequence is TGTGCCAGCAGCTTAACCGGGACAGGTTTTAGCTACACCTTC. This codes for CASSLTGTGFSYTF.

The V and J genes are TRBV6-1 and TRBJ1-2; maybe TRBD1 (6 bases). Looked up from germline, CDR1 is MNHNS and CDR2 is SASEGT. Trimming removed 1 base from V and 4 bases from J, with 13 bases in between. The CDR3 has 15 residues. CDR3: CASSEEGGAAYGYTF. The CDR3 bases are TGTGCCAGCAGTGAAGAGGGGGGGGCCGCCTATGGCTACACCTTC.

This rearrangement joins TRBV6-4 to TRBJ2-3, with D maybe TRBD1 (6 bases). CDR3 length equals 15 residues. V dropped 3 bases and J dropped 0 bases, with 10 bases sitting between them. Germline V CDR1 and CDR2: MRHNA, SNTAGT. In nucleotides, the CDR3 is TGTGCCAGCAGTGAAGGGGGTCAAAGCACAGATACGCAGTATTTT. This gives the protein CASSEGGQSTDTQYF.

The chain couples TRBV7-6 to TRBJ1-1; D gene uncertain. V gave up 1 base and J gave up 1 base, with 16 bases separating them. The CDR3 runs to 17 residues. The germline V gene encodes CDR1 SGHVS and CDR2 FNYEAQ. CDR3 amino acids: CASSLVDLRPGNTEAFF. DNA of the CDR3: TGTGCCAGCAGCTTAGTTGACCTTCGCCCAGGGAACACTGAAGCTTTCTTT.

V gene TRBV2 combines with J gene TRBJ1-1; possibly TRBD1 for D (6 bases). Trimming removed 2 bases at V and 4 bases at J, with 14 bases between. CDR3 length: 15 residues. Germline V gene sequence: CDR1 SNHLY, CDR2 FYNNEI. CDR3 in amino acids: CASSEQGGGGTEAFF. The DNA for the CDR3 is TGTGCCAGCAGTGAACAAGGGGGTGGGGGCACTGAAGCTTTCTTT.

The chain has TRBV6-6 and TRBJ1-1; 10 bases agree with TRBD1. The CDR3 is 16 amino acids. The germline V gene has CDR1 MNHNY and CDR2 SVGAGI (reference sequence). V lost 9 bases to trimming and J lost 5 bases; unmatched junction nucleotides: 15. CDR3 bases: TGTGCCAGTCGCGGACAGGGGGGGTTCGTGGGGACTGAAGCTTTCTTT. This translates into CASRGQGGFVGTEAFF.

The J gene is TRBJ2-5, the V gene TRBV11-1; no reliable D call. The CDR3 covers 14 residues. The ends were cut back, 0 bases at V and 5 bases at J, with 10 bases in the middle. Germline V gene data show CDR1 as SGHAT and CDR2 as FQDESV (reference sequence). CDR3 loop: CASSLALSRETQYF. Written as DNA, the CDR3 is TGTGCCAGCAGCTTAGCGCTCTCCAGGGAGACCCAGTACTTC.

V usage is TRBV4-3 and J usage is TRBJ2-1, with D possibly matching TRBD1 (5 bases). V lost 0 bases and J 6 bases, leaving 9 bases between the germline ends. CDR3 size: 14 residues. Looked up from germline, CDR1 is LGHNA and CDR2 is YSLEER. The CDR3 DNA follows: TGCGCCAGCAGCCAAGAGGCAGGGCTCAATGAGCAGTTCTTC. This codes for CASSQEAGLNEQFF.